Below are 24 T cell receptor beta chains sequenced from a single sample in a study of regulatory T cells in long-lasting Graves disease. Time point reported: newly diagnosed GD, antithyroid drugs for less than 3 months. The TCR library was made from RNA that had been extracted from PBMCs in TRIzol. Arm-PCR with iRepertoire HTBI primers amplified the CDR3 regions for these TCR beta libraries. One entry per CDR3 protein, called by TCRdb with MiXCR from the multiplex PCR reads. Among roughly 440,000 distinct CDR3 sequences listed, around 15% were seen once. This sample also belongs to another study, concerning T cells in Graves' hyperthyroidism and ophthalmopathy.

The sequences come from peripheral blood mononuclear cells (PBMCs), collected at new diagnosis, from a patient treated with antithyroid drugs. The origin of the receptors is a woman younger than 30 with Graves disease.

Of note for this clonotype: Being one base from a much bigger clone, this may be a read error. V gene TRBV27 combines with J gene TRBJ2-5; D is unresolved. The CDR3 length is 13 residues. Germline V CDR1 and CDR2: MNHEY, SMNVEV (reference sequence). V lost 6 bases, J lost 4 bases, and 12 bases lay in between. The CDR3 spells CASSPLVGETQYF. The CDR3 bases are TGTGCCAGCAGCCCCCTGGTGGGAGAGACCCAGTACTTC.

In nucleotides, the CDR3 is TGCAGCGTTGATAAGGCGGGAGACTACGAGCAGTACTTC. This translates into CSVDKAGDYEQYF. The chain has TRBV29-1 and TRBJ2-7; 7 bases are a match to TRBD2. This CDR3 region has 13 residues. The V gene's germline CDR1 is SQVTM and CDR2 ANQGSEA. The J segment lost 3 bases and the V segment lost 3 bases, leaving 5 bases of the junction unmatched.

In its sample, this clonotype was seen many times. The V call is TRBV7-9, the J call TRBJ2-1; 9 nucleotides align to TRBD2. Germline CDR1 reads SEHNR; CDR2 reads FQNEAQ (reference sequence). This CDR3 has 16 amino acids. The junction had 12 bases not matched to a gene; V was cut back by 5 bases and J by 7 bases. CDR3 in amino acids: CASSPFGVAGANEQFF. The CDR3 region has the DNA TGTGCCAGCAGCCCGTTCGGTGTAGCGGGAGCAAATGAGCAGTTCTTC.

The chain recombines TRBV29-1 with TRBJ1-3; D not certain. V was clipped by 1 base and J by 4 bases, with 8 bases between them. The CDR3 loop spans 13 amino acids. Germline CDR1 reads SQVTM; CDR2 reads ANQGSEA. In nucleotides, the CDR3 is TGCAGCGTTGAAGGGGCCAAAGGAAACACCATATATTTT. This encodes CSVEGAKGNTIYF.

This clonotype was observed at least ten times. This chain connects TRBV2 to TRBJ2-7; 7 bases fit TRBD1. From germline, CDR1 is SNHLY and CDR2 FYNNEI. Unmatched junction bases numbered 8, after V lost 8 bases and J lost 4 bases. The CDR3 loop spans 13 amino acids. CDR3 protein: CASRQGEGYEQYF. CDR3 DNA: TGTGCCAGCCGACAGGGTGAAGGGTACGAGCAGTACTTC.

This clonotype was recorded at least ten times. This chain connects TRBV7-2 to TRBJ2-7; 15 positions agree with TRBD2. The germline V gene encodes CDR1 SGHTA and CDR2 FQGNSA. This CDR3 region has 16 residues. The trim removed 5 bases at V and 4 bases at J, leaving 6 bases unmatched. CDR3 sequence: CASSTSGLAGGYEQYF. CDR3 DNA sequence: TGTGCCAGCAGCACCTCGGGACTAGCGGGAGGATACGAGCAGTACTTC.

There are a few counts of this clonotype. V is TRBV12-3 or TRBV12-4 and J is TRBJ1-6, with TRBD1 matching 9 bases. After removal of 6 bases from V and 9 bases from J, the junction contained 6 bases not matched to a gene. This CDR3 is 14 amino acids long. CDR3 coding DNA: TGTGCCAGCAGGCAACAGGGGGCGAGTTCACCCCTCCACTTT. Protein product: CASRQQGASSPLHF.

At least ten counts were recorded for this clonotype. The CDR3 nucleotides are TGTGCCAGCAGTCCCGGGACAGAGATCTATGGCTACACCTTC. It encodes CASSPGTEIYGYTF. The genes are TRBV12-3 or TRBV12-4 and TRBJ1-2, with 7 positions matching TRBD1. Unmatched junction bases numbered 7, after V lost 5 bases and J lost 4 bases. The CDR3 has 14 residues.

This clonotype showed up many times. This chain uses TRBV20-1 with TRBJ2-5; 11 nucleotides match TRBD1. Looked up from germline, CDR1 is DFQATT and CDR2 is SNEGSKA (reference sequence). Trimming removed 7 bases from V and 3 bases from J; junction bases left unmatched: 10. The CDR3 consists of 15 residues. CDR3 in amino acids: CSGTGGGGTEETQYF. The CDR3 region has the DNA TGCAGTGGGACAGGGGGCGGGGGGACCGAAGAGACCCAGTACTTC.

The sample holds many counts of this clonotype. The chain recombines TRBV29-1 with TRBJ2-1; TRBD2 matches at 13 bases. This CDR3 contains 16 residues. In germline, CDR1 is SQVTM, CDR2 ANQGSEA. Germline trimming cut 5 bases from V and 3 bases from J; bases unmatched to any gene: 7. The CDR3 is CSVQTGLAGYYNEQFF. CDR3 DNA sequence: TGCAGCGTTCAGACGGGACTAGCGGGATACTACAATGAGCAGTTCTTC.

This clonotype was found many times. The J gene is TRBJ2-1, the V gene TRBV3-1; 16 nucleotides align to TRBD2. CDR1 and CDR2 (germline): LGHDT, YNNKEL (reference sequence). The trim removed 1 base at V and 12 bases at J, leaving 6 bases unmatched. The CDR3 covers 16 residues. The CDR3 region has the DNA TGTGCCAGCAGCCAAGTGGGACTAGCGGGAGGGTCCAGGCAGTTCTTC. Translation: CASSQVGLAGGSRQFF.

This clonotype was found many times. CDR3 in amino acids: CASSQDGRSYEQYF. The DNA of the CDR3 is TGTGCCAGCAGCCAAGACGGCCGGTCCTACGAGCAGTACTTC. The V call is TRBV3-1, the J call TRBJ2-7; D is uncertain. The CDR3 contains 14 residues. V lost 0 bases, J lost 1 base, and 7 bases lay in between. CDR1 is LGHDT and CDR2 is YNNKEL in the germline V gene (reference sequence).

This clonotype was seen only a few times. The chain joins TRBV5-6 to TRBJ2-5, with TRBD2 matching 9 bases. Germline trimming cut 0 bases from V and 1 base from J; bases unmatched to any gene: 10. From germline, CDR1 is SGHDT and CDR2 YYEEEE. CDR3 size: 18 residues. The CDR3 nucleotides read TGTGCCAGCAGCTTGGAGGCTGGAGCTAGCGGGGTCCAAGAGACCCAGTACTTC. It specifies CASSLEAGASGVQETQYF.

This clonotype was picked up a small number of times. This rearrangement joins TRBV28 to TRBJ1-3; 8 bases line up with TRBD1. Looked up from germline, CDR1 is MDHEN and CDR2 is SYDVKM. V lost 6 bases and J lost 3; bases outside the gene matches: 7. The CDR3 sequence is 15 residues long. CDR3 in amino acids: CASSSQTGVGNTIYF. For the CDR3, the DNA is TGTGCCAGCAGCTCGCAGACAGGGGTTGGAAACACCATATATTTT.

This clonotype appeared many times. An end of the junction does not agree with germline; a read error may underlie this. The gene calls are TRBV12-3 or TRBV12-4 and TRBJ2-3; D is ambiguous. The CDR3 totals 14 residues. In DNA, the CDR3 is TGTGCCAGCAGTTTCGACACGAGCACAGATACGCGGTATTTT. Residues: CASSFDTSTDTRYF.

The chain combines TRBV20-1 with TRBJ2-1; no firm D call. The V gene's germline CDR1 is DFQATT and CDR2 SNEGSKA (reference sequence). The CDR3 length is 11 residues. The V end lost 6 bases, the J end lost 5 bases, and 8 bases lay between the germline ends. CDR3 protein: CSAYLDNEQFF. Here the CDR3 DNA reads TGCAGTGCATATCTGGACAATGAGCAGTTCTTC.

The chain links TRBV14 to TRBJ2-1; the D gene is possibly TRBD2 (5 bases). The better agreement between TRBJ2-5 and the DNA end casts doubt on the J call. The CDR3 runs to 15 residues. In germline, CDR1 is SGHDN, CDR2 FVKESK. The CDR3 nucleotides are TGTGCCAGCAGCCAAACCCTGGACTGGAAAGAGACCCAGTACTTC. Protein sequence: CASSQTLDWKETQYF.

This clonotype was seen a few times. The rearrangement joins TRBV12-3 or TRBV12-4 to TRBJ2-2; 7 bases are shared with TRBD1. With V trimmed by 5 bases and J by 2 bases, 8 bases remained unmatched. CDR3 size: 16 residues. The CDR3 DNA follows: TGTGCCAGCAGTCCACCGGACAGGAGTAACACCGGGGAGCTGTTTTTT. Encoded protein: CASSPPDRSNTGELFF.

This clonotype was counted a few times. The V gene is TRBV29-1, the J gene TRBJ1-1; 7 bases match TRBD1. The V gene's germline CDR1 is SQVTM and CDR2 ANQGSEA. Trimming took 6 bases from V and 5 from J; bases not matched to a gene: 9. The CDR3 consists of 13 residues. CDR3 amino acids: CSVSTGLVTEAFF. The CDR3 DNA follows: TGCAGCGTGTCGACAGGGTTGGTGACTGAAGCTTTCTTT.

Only a few counts were recorded for this clonotype. The chain has TRBV20-1 and TRBJ2-7; TRBD2 matches 7 bases. This CDR3 contains 15 residues. V was pared by 0 bases and J by 0 bases, with 5 bases of the junction left unmatched. The V gene's germline CDR1 is DFQATT and CDR2 SNEGSKA (reference sequence). CDR3 coding DNA: TGCAGTGCTAGAGATTCGGCTAGCGGCTCCTACGAGCAGTACTTC. It is translated as CSARDSASGSYEQYF.

This clonotype came up a few times. This sequence may be a read error, since a much larger clone differs from it by one base. CDR3 nucleotide sequence: TGTGTCAGCAGCCTAGCGGGAGGGCACAATGAGCAGTTCTTC. Translating gives CVSSLAGGHNEQFF. V usage is TRBV11-1 and J usage is TRBJ2-1, with 12 positions matching TRBD2. The CDR3 length is 14 residues. CDR1 is SGHAT, CDR2 FQDESV, per germline (reference sequence).

This clonotype was observed many times. V usage is TRBV20-1 and J usage is TRBJ1-1; D is ambiguous. The length of the CDR3 is 12 residues. Germline V gives CDR1 DFQATT, CDR2 SNEGSKA (reference sequence). CDR3 in amino acids: CSGDDQRREAFF. Written as DNA, the CDR3 is TGCAGCGGCGATGACCAGAGACGTGAAGCTTTCTTT.

There are a few counts of this clonotype. The chain uses TRBV19 and TRBJ2-2; D may be TRBD1 (6 bases). The CDR3 consists of 15 residues. From germline, CDR1 is LNHDA and CDR2 SQIVND (reference sequence). V was shortened by 4 bases and J by 4 bases, with 13 bases between the two germline ends. CDR3 DNA sequence: TGTGCCAGTAGTACAGGACAGATCTTCACCGGGGAGCTGTTTTTT. Amino acids: CASSTGQIFTGELFF.

This clonotype has just a few counts. The chain carries TRBV28 and TRBJ1-5, with D hard to call. The CDR3 length is 12 residues. Germline CDR1 is MDHEN and CDR2 is SYDVKM. V was trimmed by 5 bases and J by 4 bases, leaving 6 bases between them. The CDR3 protein is CASSAGNQPQHF. CDR3 bases: TGTGCCAGCAGTGCCGGAAATCAGCCCCAGCATTTT.